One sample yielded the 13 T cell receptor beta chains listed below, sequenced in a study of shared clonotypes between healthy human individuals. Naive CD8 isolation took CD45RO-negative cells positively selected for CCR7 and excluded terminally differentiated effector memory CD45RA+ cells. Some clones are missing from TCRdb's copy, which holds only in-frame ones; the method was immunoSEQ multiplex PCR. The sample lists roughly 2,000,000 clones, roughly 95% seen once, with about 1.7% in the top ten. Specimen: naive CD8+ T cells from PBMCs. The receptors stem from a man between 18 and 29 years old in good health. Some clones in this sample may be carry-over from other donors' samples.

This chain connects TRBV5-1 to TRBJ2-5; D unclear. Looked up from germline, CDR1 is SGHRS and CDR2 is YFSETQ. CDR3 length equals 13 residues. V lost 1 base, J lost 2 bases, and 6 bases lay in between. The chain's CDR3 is CASSLTFQETQYF. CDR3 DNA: TGCGCCAGCAGCTTGACTTTTCAAGAGACCCAGTACTTC.

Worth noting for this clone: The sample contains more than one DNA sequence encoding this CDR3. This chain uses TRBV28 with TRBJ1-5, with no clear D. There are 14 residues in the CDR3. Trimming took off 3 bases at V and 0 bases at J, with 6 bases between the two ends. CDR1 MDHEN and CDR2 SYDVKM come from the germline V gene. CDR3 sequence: CASSFSGSNQPQHF. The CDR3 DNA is TGTGCCAGCAGTTTCTCAGGTAGCAATCAGCCCCAGCATTTT.

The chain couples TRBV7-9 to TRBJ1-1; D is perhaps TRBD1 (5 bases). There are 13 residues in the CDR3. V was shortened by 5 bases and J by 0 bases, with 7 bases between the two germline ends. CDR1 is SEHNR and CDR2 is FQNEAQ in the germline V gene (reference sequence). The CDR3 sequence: CASSKTVNTEAFF. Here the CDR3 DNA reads TGTGCCAGCAGCAAGACAGTGAACACTGAAGCTTTCTTT. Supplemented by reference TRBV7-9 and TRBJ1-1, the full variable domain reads DTGVSQNPRHKITKRGQNVTFRCDPISEHNRLYWYRQTLGQGPEFLTYFQNEAQLEKSRLLSDRFSAERPKGSFSTLEIQRTEQGDSAMYLCASSKTVNTEAFFGQGTRLTVV.

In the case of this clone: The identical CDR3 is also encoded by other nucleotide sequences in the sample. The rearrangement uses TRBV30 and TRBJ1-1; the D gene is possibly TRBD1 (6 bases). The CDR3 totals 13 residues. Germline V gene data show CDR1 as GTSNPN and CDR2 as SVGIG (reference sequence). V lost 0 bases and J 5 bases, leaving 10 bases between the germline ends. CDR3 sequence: CAWSVQGETEAFF. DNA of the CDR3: TGTGCCTGGAGTGTACAGGGAGAAACTGAAGCTTTCTTT.

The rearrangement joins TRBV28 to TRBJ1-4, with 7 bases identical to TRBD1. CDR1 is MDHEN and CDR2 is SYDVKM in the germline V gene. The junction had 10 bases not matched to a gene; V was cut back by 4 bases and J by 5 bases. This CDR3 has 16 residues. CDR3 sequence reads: CASSSTLDRLNEKLFF. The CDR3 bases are TGTGCCAGCAGTTCCACACTGGACAGGCTGAATGAAAAACTGTTTTTT.

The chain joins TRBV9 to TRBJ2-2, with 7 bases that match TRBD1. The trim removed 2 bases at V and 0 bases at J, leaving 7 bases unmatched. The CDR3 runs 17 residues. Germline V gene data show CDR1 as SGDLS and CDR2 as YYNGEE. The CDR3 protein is CASSVRPGQTNTGELFF. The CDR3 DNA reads TGTGCCAGCAGCGTTAGACCGGGACAGACGAACACCGGGGAGCTGTTTTTT.

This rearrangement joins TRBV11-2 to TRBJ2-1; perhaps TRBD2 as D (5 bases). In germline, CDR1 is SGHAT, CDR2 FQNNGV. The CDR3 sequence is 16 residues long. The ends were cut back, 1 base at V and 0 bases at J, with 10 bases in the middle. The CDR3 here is CASSLVRGISYNEQFF. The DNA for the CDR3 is TGTGCCAGCAGCTTAGTCCGGGGAATCTCCTACAATGAGCAGTTCTTC. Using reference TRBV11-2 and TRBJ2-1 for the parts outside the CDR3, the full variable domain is EAGVAQSPRYKIIEKRQSVAFWCNPISGHATLYWYQQILGQGPKLLIQFQNNGVVDDSQLPKDRFSAERLKGVDSTLKIQPAKLEDSAVYLCASSLVRGISYNEQFFGPGTRLTVL.

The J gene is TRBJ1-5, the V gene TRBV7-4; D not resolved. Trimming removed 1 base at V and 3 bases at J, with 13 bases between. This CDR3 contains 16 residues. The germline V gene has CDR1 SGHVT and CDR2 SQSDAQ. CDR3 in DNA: TGTGCCAGCAGCTTAGAGCCAGAACCGGTCAATCAGCCCCAGCATTTT. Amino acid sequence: CASSLEPEPVNQPQHF.

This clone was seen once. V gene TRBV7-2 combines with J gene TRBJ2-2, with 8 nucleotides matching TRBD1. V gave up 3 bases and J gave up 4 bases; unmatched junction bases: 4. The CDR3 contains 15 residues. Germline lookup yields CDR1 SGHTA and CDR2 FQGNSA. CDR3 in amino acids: CASSFVTGATGELFF. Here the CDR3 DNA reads TGTGCCAGCAGCTTTGTGACAGGGGCCACCGGGGAGCTGTTTTTT. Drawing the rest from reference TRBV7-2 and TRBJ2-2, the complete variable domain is GAGVSQSPSNKVTEKGKDVELRCDPISGHTALYWYRQSLGQGLEFLIYFQGNSAPDKSGLPSDRFSAERTGGSVSTLTIQRTQQEDSAVYLCASSFVTGATGELFFGEGSRLTVL.

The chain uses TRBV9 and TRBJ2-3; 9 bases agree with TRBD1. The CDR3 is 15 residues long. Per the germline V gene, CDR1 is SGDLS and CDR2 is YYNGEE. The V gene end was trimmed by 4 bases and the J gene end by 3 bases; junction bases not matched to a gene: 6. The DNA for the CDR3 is TGTGCCAGCAGCATGGGACAGGGCAGTACAGATACGCAGTATTTT. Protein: CASSMGQGSTDTQYF. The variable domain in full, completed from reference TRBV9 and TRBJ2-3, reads DSGVTQTPKHLITATGQRVTLRCSPRSGDLSVYWYQQSLDQGLQFLIQYYNGEERAKGNILERFSAQQFPDLHSELNLSSLELGDSALYFCASSMGQGSTDTQYFGPGTRLTVL.

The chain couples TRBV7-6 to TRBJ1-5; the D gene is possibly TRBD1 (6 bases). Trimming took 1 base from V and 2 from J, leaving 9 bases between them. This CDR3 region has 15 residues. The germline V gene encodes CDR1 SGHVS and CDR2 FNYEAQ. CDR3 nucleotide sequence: TGTGCCAGCAGCTTAGACAGGGATCGCAATCAGCCCCAGCATTTT. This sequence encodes CASSLDRDRNQPQHF.

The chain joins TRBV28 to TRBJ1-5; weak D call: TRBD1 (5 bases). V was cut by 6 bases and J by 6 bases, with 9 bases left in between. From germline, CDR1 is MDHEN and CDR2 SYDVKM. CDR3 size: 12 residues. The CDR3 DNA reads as TGTGCCAGCAGGGAAAGGGGTCAGCCCCAGCATTTT. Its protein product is CASRERGQPQHF.

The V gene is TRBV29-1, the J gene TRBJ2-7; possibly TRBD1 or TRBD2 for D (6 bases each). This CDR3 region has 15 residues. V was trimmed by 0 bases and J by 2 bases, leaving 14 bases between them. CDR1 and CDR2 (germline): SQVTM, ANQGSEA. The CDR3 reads CSVEERGTQPYEQYF. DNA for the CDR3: TGCAGCGTTGAAGAACGCGGGACACAGCCCTACGAGCAGTACTTC.